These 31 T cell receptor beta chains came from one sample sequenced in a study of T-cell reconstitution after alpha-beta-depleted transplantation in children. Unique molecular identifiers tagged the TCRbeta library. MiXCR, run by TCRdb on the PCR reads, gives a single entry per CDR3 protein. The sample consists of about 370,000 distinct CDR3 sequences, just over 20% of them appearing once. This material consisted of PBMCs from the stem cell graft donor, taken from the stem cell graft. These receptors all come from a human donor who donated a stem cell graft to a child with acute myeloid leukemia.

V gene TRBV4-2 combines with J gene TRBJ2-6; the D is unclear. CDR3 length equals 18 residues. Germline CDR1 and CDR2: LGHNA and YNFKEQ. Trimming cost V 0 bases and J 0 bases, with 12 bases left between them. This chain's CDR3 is CASSQDPPTSSGANVLTF. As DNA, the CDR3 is TGTGCCAGCAGCCAAGATCCTCCCACCAGCTCTGGGGCCAACGTCCTGACTTTC.

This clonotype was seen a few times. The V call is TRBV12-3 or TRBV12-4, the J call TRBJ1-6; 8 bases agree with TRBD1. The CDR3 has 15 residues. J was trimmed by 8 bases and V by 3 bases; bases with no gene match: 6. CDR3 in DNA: TGTGCCAGCAGTTTGGCGGGGACAGGCTATTCACCCCTCCACTTT. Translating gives CASSLAGTGYSPLHF.

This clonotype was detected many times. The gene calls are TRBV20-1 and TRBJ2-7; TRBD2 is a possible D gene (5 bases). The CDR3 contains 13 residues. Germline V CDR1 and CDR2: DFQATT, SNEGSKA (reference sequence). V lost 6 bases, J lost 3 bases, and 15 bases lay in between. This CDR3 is CSALTRGIYEQYF. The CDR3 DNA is TGCAGTGCCTTAACTAGAGGTATCTACGAGCAGTACTTC.

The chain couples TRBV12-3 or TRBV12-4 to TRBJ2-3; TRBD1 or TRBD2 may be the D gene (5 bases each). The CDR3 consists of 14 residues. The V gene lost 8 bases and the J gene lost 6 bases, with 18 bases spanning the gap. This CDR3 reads CASSGTTRSDTQYF. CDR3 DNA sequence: TGTGCCAGCTCCGGGACCACTAGATCGGATACGCAGTATTTT.

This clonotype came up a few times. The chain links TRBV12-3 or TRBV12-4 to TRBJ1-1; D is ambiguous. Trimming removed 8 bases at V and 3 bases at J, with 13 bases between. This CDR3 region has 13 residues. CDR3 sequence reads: CASRRGGHTEAFF. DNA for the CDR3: TGTGCCAGCCGCCGTGGCGGACACACTGAAGCTTTCTTT.

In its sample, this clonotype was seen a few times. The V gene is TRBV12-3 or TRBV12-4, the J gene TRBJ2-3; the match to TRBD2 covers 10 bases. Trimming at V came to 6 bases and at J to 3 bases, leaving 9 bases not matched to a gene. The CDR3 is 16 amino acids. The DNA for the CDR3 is TGTGCCAGCAGGGCGGGGGTAGCGGGAGGAACAGATACGCAGTATTTT. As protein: CASRAGVAGGTDTQYF.

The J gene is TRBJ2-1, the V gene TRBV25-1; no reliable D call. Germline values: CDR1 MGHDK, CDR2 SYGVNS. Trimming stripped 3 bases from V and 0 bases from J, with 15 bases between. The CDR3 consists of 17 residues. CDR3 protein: CASSDPTPQSSYNEQFF. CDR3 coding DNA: TGTGCCAGCAGTGACCCGACTCCACAAAGCTCCTACAATGAGCAGTTCTTC.

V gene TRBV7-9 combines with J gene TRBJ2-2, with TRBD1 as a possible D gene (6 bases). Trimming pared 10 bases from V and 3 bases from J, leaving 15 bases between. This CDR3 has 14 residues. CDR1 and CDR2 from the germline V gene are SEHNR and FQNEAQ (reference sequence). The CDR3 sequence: CATNRDTYTGELFF. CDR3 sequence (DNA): TGTGCCACTAACCGGGACACTTACACCGGGGAGCTGTTTTTT.

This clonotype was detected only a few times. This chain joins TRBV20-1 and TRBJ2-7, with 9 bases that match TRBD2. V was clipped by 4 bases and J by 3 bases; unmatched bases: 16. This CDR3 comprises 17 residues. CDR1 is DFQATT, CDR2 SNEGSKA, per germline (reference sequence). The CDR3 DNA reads TGCAGTGCTACCCTTCGGCGGGAGGGCCCCCGGGGCTACGAGCAGTACTTC. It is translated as CSATLRREGPRGYEQYF.

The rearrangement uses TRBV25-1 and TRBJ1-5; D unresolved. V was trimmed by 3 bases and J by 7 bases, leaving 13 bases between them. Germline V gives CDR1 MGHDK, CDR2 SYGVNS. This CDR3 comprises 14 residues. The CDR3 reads CASSDGDVSQPQHF. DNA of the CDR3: TGTGCCAGCAGTGATGGAGACGTTTCACAGCCCCAGCATTTT.

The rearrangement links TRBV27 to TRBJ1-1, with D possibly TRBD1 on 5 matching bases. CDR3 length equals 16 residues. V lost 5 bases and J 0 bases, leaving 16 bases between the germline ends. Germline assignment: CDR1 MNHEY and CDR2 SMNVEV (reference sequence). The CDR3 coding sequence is TGTGCCAGCAGTCGCAAAACGACAGTGATGAACACTGAAGCTTTCTTT. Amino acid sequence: CASSRKTTVMNTEAFF.

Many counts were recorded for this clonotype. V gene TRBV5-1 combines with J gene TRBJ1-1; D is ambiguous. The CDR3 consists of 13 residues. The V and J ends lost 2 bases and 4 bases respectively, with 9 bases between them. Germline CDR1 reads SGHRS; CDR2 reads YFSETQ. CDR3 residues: CASSFLGRTEAFF. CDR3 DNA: TGCGCCAGCAGCTTCCTCGGTCGCACTGAAGCTTTCTTT.

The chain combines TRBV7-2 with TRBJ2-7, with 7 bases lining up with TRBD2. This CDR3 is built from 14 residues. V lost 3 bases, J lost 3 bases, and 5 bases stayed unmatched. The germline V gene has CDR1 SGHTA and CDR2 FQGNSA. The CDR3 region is CASSLQAGNYEQYF. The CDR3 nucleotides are TGTGCCAGCAGCTTGCAAGCGGGGAACTACGAGCAGTACTTC.

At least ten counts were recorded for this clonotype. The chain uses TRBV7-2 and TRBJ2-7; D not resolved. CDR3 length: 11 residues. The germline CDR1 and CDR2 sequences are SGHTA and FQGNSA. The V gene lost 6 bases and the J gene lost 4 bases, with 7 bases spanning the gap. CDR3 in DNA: TGTGCCAGCAGTGTAGCTTACGAGCAGTACTTC. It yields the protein CASSVAYEQYF.

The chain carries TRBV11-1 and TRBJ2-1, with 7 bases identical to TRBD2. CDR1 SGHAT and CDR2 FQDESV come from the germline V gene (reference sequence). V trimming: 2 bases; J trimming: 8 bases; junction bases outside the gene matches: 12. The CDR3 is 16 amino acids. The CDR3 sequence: CASSLPRLANSHEQFF. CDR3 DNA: TGTGCCAGCAGCTTACCTAGACTAGCTAATTCCCATGAGCAGTTCTTC.

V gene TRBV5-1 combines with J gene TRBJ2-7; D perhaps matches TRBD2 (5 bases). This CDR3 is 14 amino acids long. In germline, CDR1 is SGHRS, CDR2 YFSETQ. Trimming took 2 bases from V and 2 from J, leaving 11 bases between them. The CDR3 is CASSLREKPYEQYF. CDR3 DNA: TGCGCCAGCAGCTTAAGGGAGAAACCCTACGAGCAGTACTTC.

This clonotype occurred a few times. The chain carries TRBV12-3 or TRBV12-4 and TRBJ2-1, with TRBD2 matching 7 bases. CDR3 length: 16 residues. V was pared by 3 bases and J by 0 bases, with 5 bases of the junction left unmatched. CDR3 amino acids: CASSFRLASSYNEQFF. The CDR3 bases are TGTGCCAGCAGTTTTAGACTAGCAAGCTCCTACAATGAGCAGTTCTTC.

The CDR3: CASSPSPGHRNTIYF. CDR3 sequence (DNA): TGCGCCAGCAGCCCAAGTCCGGGACACCGAAACACCATATATTTT. This rearrangement joins TRBV5-1 to TRBJ1-3; a weak D match, TRBD1 (6 bases). V was trimmed by 4 bases and J by 5 bases, leaving 16 bases between them. The CDR3 runs to 15 residues. Germline values: CDR1 SGHRS, CDR2 YFSETQ.

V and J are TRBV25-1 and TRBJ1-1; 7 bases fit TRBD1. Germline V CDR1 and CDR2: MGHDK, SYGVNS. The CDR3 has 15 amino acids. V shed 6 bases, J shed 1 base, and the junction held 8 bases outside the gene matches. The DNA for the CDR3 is TGTGCCAGCAGCACCCACCGGGACAGGAACACTGAAGCTTTCTTT. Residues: CASSTHRDRNTEAFF.

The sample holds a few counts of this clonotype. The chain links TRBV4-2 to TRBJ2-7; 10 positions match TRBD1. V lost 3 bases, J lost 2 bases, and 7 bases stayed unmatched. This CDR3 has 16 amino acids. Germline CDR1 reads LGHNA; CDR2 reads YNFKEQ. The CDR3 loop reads CASSQMTGTGAYEQYF. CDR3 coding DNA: TGTGCCAGCAGCCAGATGACCGGGACAGGGGCCTACGAGCAGTACTTC.

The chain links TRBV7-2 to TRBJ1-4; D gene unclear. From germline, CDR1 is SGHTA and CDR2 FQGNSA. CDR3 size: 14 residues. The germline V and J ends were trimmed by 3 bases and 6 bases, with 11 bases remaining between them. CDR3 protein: CASSLRANHEKLFF. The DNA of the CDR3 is TGTGCCAGCAGCTTGCGGGCTAACCATGAAAAACTGTTTTTT.

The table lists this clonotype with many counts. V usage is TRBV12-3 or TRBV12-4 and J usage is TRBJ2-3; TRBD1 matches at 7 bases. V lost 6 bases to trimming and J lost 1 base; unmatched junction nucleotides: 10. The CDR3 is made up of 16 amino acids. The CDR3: CASRPRTGDGTDTQYF. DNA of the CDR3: TGTGCCAGCAGACCCCGCACAGGGGACGGCACAGATACGCAGTATTTT.

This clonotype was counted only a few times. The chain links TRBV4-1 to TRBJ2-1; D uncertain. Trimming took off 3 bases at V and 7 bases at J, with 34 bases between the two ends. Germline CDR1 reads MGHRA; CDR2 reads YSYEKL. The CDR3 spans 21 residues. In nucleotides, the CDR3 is TGCGCCAGCAGCCATACCTCCGGACCGTTAGAGACAAAGTGGACGGCAAATGAGCAGTTCTTC. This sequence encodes CASSHTSGPLETKWTANEQFF.

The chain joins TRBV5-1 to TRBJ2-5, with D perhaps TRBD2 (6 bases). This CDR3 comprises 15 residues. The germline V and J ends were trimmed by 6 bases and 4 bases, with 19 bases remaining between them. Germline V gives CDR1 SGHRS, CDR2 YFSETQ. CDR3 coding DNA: TGCGCCAGCAATGACCTCGGGGCGGAGGGAGAGACCCAGTACTTC. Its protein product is CASNDLGAEGETQYF.

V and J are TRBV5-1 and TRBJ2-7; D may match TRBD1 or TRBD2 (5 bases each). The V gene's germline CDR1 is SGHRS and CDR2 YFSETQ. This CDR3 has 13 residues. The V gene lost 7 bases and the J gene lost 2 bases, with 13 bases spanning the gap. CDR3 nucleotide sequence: TGCGCCAGCTCGGGGACCGAGACCTACGAGCAGTACTTC. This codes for CASSGTETYEQYF.

The CDR3 loop reads CASSNSGSGYNEQFF. CDR3 coding DNA: TGTGCCAGCAGCAATAGCGGGAGCGGGTACAATGAGCAGTTCTTC. The chain employs TRBV9 and TRBJ2-1, with 9 bases matching TRBD2. This CDR3 contains 15 residues. Germline V CDR1 and CDR2: SGDLS, YYNGEE. J lost 4 bases, V lost 4 bases, and 6 bases had no gene match. The variable domain in full, with the rest retrieved from reference TRBV9 and TRBJ2-1, is DSGVTQTPKHLITATGQRVTLRCSPRSGDLSVYWYQQSLDQGLQFLIQYYNGEERAKGNILERFSAQQFPDLHSELNLSSLELGDSALYFCASSNSGSGYNEQFFGPGTRLTVL.

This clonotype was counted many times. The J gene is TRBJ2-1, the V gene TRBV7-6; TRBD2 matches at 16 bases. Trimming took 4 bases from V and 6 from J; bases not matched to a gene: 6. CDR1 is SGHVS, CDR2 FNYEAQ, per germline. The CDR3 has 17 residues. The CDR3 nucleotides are TGTGCCAGCAGCTCAACCGGGACTAGCGGGAGGGCCAATGAGCAGTTCTTC. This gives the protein CASSSTGTSGRANEQFF.

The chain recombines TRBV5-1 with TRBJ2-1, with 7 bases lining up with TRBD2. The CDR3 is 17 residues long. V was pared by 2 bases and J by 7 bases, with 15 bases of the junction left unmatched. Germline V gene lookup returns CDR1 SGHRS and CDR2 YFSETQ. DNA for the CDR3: TGCGCCAGCAGCTTTCGGCGGGAGTCCTTACACGGGAATGAGCAGTTCTTC. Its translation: CASSFRRESLHGNEQFF.

CDR3: CASSLETGELFF. The CDR3 DNA is TGTGCCAGCAGCCTCGAAACCGGGGAGCTGTTTTTT. The chain carries TRBV4-2 and TRBJ2-2; D not resolved. V dropped 4 bases and J dropped 5 bases, with 5 bases sitting between them. Germline V gives CDR1 LGHNA, CDR2 YNFKEQ. CDR3 length equals 12 residues.

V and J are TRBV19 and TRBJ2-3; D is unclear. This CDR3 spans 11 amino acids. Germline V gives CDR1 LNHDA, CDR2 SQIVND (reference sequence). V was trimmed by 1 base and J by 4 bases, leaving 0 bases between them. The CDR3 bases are TGTGCCAGTAGTATAGCAGATACGCAGTATTTT. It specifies CASSIADTQYF.

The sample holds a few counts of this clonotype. For the CDR3, the DNA is TGTGCCAGCAGCTTAAAGGGCGGGAGTATTTTCGATGAGCAGTTCTTC. This encodes CASSLKGGSIFDEQFF. V and J are TRBV7-3 and TRBJ2-1; 7 positions agree with TRBD2. The germline gives CDR1 SGHTA, CDR2 FQGTGA. Unmatched junction bases numbered 11, after V lost 1 base and J lost 8 bases. The CDR3 extends over 16 amino acids.